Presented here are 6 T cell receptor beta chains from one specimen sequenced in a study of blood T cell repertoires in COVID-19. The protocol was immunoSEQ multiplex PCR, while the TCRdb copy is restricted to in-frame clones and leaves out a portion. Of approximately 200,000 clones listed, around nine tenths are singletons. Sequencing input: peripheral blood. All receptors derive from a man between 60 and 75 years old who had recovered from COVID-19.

CDR3 sequence: CASREGAASTEAFF. CDR3 sequence (DNA): TGCGCCAGCAGGGAAGGGGCGGCTTCCACTGAAGCTTTCTTT. The chain employs TRBV5-1 and TRBJ1-1; tentatively, D is TRBD1 (5 bases). Germline V lookup: CDR1 SGHRS, CDR2 YFSETQ. This CDR3 comprises 14 residues. Trimming took off 5 bases at V and 4 bases at J, with 15 bases between the two ends.

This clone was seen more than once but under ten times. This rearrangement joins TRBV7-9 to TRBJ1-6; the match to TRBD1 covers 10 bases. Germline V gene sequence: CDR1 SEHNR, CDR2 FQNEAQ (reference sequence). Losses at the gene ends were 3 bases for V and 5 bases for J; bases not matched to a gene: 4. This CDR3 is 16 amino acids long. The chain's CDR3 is CASSLGQGTDNSPLHF. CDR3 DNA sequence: TGTGCCAGCAGCTTGGGACAGGGGACTGATAATTCACCCCTCCACTTT.

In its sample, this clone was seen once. CDR3 nucleotides: TGTGCCAGCAGTGAAGCTGTAGGGGTTGGGCAGTATTTT. Encoded protein: CASSEAVGVGQYF. The chain couples TRBV2 to TRBJ2-3, with D perhaps TRBD1 (5 bases). The CDR3 covers 13 residues. Trimming removed 0 bases from V and 11 bases from J, with 12 bases in between. Germline lookup yields CDR1 SNHLY and CDR2 FYNNEI.

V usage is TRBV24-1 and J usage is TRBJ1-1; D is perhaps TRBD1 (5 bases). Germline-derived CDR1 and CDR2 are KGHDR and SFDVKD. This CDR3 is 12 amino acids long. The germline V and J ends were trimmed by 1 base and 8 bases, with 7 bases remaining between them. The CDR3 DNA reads TGTGCCACCAGTGATTTCCGACAGGAAGCTTTCTTT. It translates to CATSDFRQEAFF.

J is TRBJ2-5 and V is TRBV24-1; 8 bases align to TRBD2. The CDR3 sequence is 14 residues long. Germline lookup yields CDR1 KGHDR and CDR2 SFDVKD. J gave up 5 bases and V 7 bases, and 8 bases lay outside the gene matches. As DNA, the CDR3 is TGTGCCACCAGATTATCCGGGACTAGTGAGACCCAGTACTTC. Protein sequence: CATRLSGTSETQYF.

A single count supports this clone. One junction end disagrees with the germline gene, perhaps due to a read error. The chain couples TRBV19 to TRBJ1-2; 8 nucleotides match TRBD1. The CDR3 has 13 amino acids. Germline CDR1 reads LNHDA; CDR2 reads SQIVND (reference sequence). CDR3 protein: CGSRAGGGYGYTF. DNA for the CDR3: TGCGGGTCAAGGGCAGGGGGCGGCTATGGCTACACCTTC. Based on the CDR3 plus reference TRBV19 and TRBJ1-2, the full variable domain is DGGITQSPKYLFRKEGQNVTLSCEQNLNHDAMYWYRQDPGQGLRLIYYSQIVNDFQKGDIAEGYSVSREKKESFPLTVTSAQKNPTAFYLCGSRAGGGYGYTFGSGTRLTVV.